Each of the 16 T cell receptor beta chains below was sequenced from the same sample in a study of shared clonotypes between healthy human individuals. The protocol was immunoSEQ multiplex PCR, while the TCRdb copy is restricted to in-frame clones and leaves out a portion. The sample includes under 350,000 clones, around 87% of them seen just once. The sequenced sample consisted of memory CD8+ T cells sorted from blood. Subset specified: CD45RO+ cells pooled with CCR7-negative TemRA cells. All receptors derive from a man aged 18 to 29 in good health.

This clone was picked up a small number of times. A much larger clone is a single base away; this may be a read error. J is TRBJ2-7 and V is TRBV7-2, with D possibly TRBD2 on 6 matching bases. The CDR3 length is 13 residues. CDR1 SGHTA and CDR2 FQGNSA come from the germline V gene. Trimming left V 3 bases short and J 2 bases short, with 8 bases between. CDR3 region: CASSFGGTYEQYF. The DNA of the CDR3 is TGTGCCAGCAGCTTTGGCGGGACCTACGAGCAGTACTTC.

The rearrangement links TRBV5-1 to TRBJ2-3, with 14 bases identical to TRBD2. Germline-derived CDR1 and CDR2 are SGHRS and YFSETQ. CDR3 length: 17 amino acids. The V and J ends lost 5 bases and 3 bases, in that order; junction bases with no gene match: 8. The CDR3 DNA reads TGCGCCAGCAGTGGGACTAGCGGGAGAAAGAGGACAGATACGCAGTATTTT. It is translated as CASSGTSGRKRTDTQYF.

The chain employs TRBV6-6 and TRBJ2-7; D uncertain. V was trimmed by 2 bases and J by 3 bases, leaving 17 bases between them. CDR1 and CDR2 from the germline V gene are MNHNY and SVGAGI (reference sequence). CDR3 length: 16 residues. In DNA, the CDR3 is TGTGCCAGCAGTTACCCATCCTCGGGCTATAACTACGAGCAGTACTTC. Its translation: CASSYPSSGYNYEQYF.

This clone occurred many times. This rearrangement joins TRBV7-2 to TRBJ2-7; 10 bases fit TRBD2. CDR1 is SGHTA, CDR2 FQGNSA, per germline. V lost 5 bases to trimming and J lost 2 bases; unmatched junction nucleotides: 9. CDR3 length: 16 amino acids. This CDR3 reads CASSGGLLAGAYEQYF. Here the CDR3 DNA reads TGTGCCAGCAGCGGGGGACTGCTAGCGGGGGCCTACGAGCAGTACTTC.

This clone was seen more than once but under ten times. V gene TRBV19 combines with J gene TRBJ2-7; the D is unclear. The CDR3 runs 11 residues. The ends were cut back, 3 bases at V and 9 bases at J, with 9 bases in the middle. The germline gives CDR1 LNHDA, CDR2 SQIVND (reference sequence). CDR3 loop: CASSICLGQYF. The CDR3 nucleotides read TGTGCCAGTAGTATTTGTCTTGGGCAGTACTTC. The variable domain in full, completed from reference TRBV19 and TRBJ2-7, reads DGGITQSPKYLFRKEGQNVTLSCEQNLNHDAMYWYRQDPGQGLRLIYYSQIVNDFQKGDIAEGYSVSREKKESFPLTVTSAQKNPTAFYLCASSICLGQYFGPGTRLTVT.

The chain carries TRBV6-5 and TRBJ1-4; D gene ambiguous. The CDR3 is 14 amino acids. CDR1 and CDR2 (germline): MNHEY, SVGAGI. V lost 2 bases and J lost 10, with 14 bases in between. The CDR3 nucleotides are TGTGCCAGCAGTTACCGGCAGAACCACGCAAAACTGTTTTTT. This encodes CASSYRQNHAKLFF.

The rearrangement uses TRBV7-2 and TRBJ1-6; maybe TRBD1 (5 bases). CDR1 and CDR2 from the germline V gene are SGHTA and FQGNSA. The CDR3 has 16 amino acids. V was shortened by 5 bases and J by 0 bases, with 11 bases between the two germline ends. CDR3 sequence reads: CASSNDRSSYNSPLHF. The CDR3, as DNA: TGTGCCAGCAGCAACGACAGAAGCTCCTATAATTCACCCCTCCACTTT.

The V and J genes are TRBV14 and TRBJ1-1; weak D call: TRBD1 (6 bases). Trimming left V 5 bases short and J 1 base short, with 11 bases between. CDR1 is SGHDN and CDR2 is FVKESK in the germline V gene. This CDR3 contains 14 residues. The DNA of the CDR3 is TGTGCCAGCAGCTGTACAGGGCCGAACACTGAAGCTTTCTTT. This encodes CASSCTGPNTEAFF.

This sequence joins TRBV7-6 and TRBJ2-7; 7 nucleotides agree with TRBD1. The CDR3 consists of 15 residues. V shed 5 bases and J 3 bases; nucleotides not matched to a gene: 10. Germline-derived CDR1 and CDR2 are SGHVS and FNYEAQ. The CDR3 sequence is CASSPGRQGGYEQYF. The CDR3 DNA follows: TGTGCCAGCAGCCCCGGCCGACAGGGCGGCTACGAGCAGTACTTC.

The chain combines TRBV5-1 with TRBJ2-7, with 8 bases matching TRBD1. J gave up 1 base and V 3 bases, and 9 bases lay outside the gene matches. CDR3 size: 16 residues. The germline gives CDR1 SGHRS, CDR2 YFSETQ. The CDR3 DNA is TGCGCCAGCAGCTCTCCAGGGGGCATCGATTCCTACGAGCAGTACTTC. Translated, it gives CASSSPGGIDSYEQYF.

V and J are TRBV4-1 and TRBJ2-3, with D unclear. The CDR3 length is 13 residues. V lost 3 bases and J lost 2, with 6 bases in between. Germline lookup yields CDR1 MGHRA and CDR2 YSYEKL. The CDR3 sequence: CASSHGFTDTQYF. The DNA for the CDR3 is TGCGCCAGCAGCCATGGATTCACAGATACGCAGTATTTT.

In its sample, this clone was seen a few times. The chain's CDR3 is CASSQATGAGYGYTF. Written as DNA, the CDR3 is TGCGCCAGCAGCCAAGCGACGGGGGCGGGGTATGGCTACACCTTC. This chain joins TRBV4-1 and TRBJ1-2, with TRBD1 as a possible D gene (6 bases). This CDR3 contains 15 residues. Germline CDR1 reads MGHRA; CDR2 reads YSYEKL. The V and J ends lost 1 base and 5 bases respectively, with 14 bases between them.

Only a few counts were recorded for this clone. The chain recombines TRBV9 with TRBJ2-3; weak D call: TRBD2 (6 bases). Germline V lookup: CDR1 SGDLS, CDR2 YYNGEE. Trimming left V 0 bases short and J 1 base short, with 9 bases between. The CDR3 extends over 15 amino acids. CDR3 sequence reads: CASSVVASGTDTQYF. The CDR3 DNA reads TGTGCCAGCAGCGTAGTGGCTAGCGGCACAGATACGCAGTATTTT.

The CDR3 nucleotides are TGCGCCAGCAGCCAGGGATGGGACAGGGGGCTGAGGAAGACCCAGTACTTC. This codes for CASSQGWDRGLRKTQYF. This rearrangement joins TRBV4-1 to TRBJ2-5; 12 nucleotides agree with TRBD1. There are 17 residues in the CDR3. The V gene's germline CDR1 is MGHRA and CDR2 YSYEKL. V lost 3 bases, J lost 6 bases, and 11 bases stayed unmatched.

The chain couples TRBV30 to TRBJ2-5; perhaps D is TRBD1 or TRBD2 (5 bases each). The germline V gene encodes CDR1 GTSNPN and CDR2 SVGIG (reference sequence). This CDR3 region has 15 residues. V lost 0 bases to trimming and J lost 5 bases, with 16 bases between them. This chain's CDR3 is CAWSVFRGVGETQYF. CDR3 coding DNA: TGTGCCTGGAGTGTATTTAGAGGGGTGGGGGAGACCCAGTACTTC.

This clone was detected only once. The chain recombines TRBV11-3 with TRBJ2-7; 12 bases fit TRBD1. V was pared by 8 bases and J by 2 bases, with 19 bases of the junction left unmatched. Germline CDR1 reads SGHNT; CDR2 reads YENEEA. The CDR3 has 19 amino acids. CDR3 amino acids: CASRINRDRGLDGAYEQYF. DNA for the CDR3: TGTGCCAGCCGAATAAACCGGGACAGGGGGCTGGATGGAGCCTACGAGCAGTACTTC.